This entry lists 11 T cell receptor beta chains sequenced from one sample in a study of blood T cell repertoires in COVID-19. Method: immunoSEQ multiplex PCR; TCRdb's copy keeps in-frame clones and lacks some. The sample has about 220,000 clones, approximately 77% seen once. The specimen was peripheral blood. The receptors stem from a woman of 80 years or more with acute or convalescent COVID-19.

The count of this clone is one. The rearrangement joins TRBV19 to TRBJ1-1; 11 nucleotides match TRBD1. The CDR3 sequence is 15 residues long. CDR1 LNHDA and CDR2 SQIVND come from the germline V gene (reference sequence). With V trimmed by 5 bases and J by 4 bases, 6 bases remained unmatched. Here the CDR3 DNA reads TGTGCCAGTAGTCGGACAGGGGGCCAGGTCACTGAAGCTTTCTTT. Its protein product is CASSRTGGQVTEAFF.

The chain joins TRBV7-3 to TRBJ2-1, with 7 bases lining up with TRBD1. Germline-derived CDR1 and CDR2 are SGHTA and FQGTGA. V was clipped by 5 bases and J by 0 bases; unmatched bases: 7. The CDR3 length is 16 residues. The CDR3 DNA reads TGTGCCAGCAGCCGAACCGGGACAGACTCCTACAATGAGCAGTTCTTC. Protein sequence: CASSRTGTDSYNEQFF.

The gene calls are TRBV28 and TRBJ1-2, with TRBD1 identical over 7 bases. Germline CDR1 reads MDHEN; CDR2 reads SYDVKM. The CDR3 contains 14 residues. The V gene end was trimmed by 5 bases and the J gene end by 8 bases; junction bases not matched to a gene: 11. The CDR3 protein is CASSTGQPYEGYTF. The CDR3 DNA reads TGTGCCAGCAGTACGGGACAGCCTTATGAGGGCTACACCTTC.

With respect to this clone: One end of the junction varies from germline; a read error may be responsible. The V gene is TRBV3-1 (or the pseudogene TRBV3-2), the J gene TRBJ2-2; 8 bases agree with TRBD2. Germline CDR1 LGHDT, CDR2 YNNKEL (reference sequence). The CDR3 is 21 amino acids. The DNA for the CDR3 is TGTGCCAGCAGTCAAGAAGGGTCAACTAAACGGCGGGAGGAAAACACCGGGGAGCTGTTTTTT. Translating gives CASSQEGSTKRREENTGELFF.

The chain couples TRBV5-1 to TRBJ1-1, with D possibly TRBD1 on 6 matching bases. CDR3 length equals 15 residues. Germline CDR1 is SGHRS and CDR2 is YFSETQ. Trimming took 0 bases from V and 2 from J, leaving 11 bases between them. This CDR3 is CASSLEGTRNTEAFF. CDR3 nucleotides: TGCGCCAGCAGCTTGGAGGGGACACGAAACACTGAAGCTTTCTTT.

The J gene is TRBJ1-1, the V gene TRBV27; the D gene is possibly TRBD1 (5 bases). V lost 4 bases to trimming and J lost 7 bases, with 19 bases between them. The CDR3 consists of 15 residues. Germline CDR1 is MNHEY and CDR2 is SMNVEV (reference sequence). Written as DNA, the CDR3 is TGTGCCAGCAGTTCACTCGGGGGTTCGGGTAATGAAGCTTTCTTT. It codes for CASSSLGGSGNEAFF.

The CDR3 coding sequence is TGTGCCAGCAGCTTCGACAGACCTAGCACAGATACGCAGTATTTT. Translating it yields CASSFDRPSTDTQYF. The rearrangement uses TRBV7-9 and TRBJ2-3, with D perhaps matching TRBD1 (5 bases). The V gene's germline CDR1 is SEHNR and CDR2 FQNEAQ (reference sequence). The CDR3 runs to 15 residues. With 3 bases removed from V and 0 bases from J, the gap between germline ends came to 10 bases. Drawing the rest from reference TRBV7-9 and TRBJ2-3, the complete variable domain is DTGVSQNPRHKITKRGQNVTFRCDPISEHNRLYWYRQTLGQGPEFLTYFQNEAQLEKSRLLSDRFSAERPKGSFSTLEIQRTEQGDSAMYLCASSFDRPSTDTQYFGPGTRLTVL.

Of note for this clone: A junction end diverges from the germline sequence, so it may reflect a read error. V usage is TRBV5-6 and J usage is TRBJ1-1, with a possible D match to TRBD1 (6 bases). CDR1 SGHDT and CDR2 YYEEEE come from the germline V gene. The CDR3 sequence is 12 residues long. The CDR3 here is CASSLTTGLALF. DNA for the CDR3: TGTGCCAGCAGCTTGACGACAGGTCTGGCTCTCTTT.

V gene TRBV30 combines with J gene TRBJ1-2; the D is unclear. Germline V gene data show CDR1 as GTSNPN and CDR2 as SVGIG (reference sequence). V lost 4 bases and J 5 bases, leaving 20 bases between the germline ends. CDR3 size: 15 residues. The CDR3 loop reads CAWKVGMGLLYGYTF. The CDR3 nucleotides read TGTGCCTGGAAAGTAGGAATGGGCCTTCTGTATGGCTACACCTTC.

Only a few counts were recorded for this clone. The gene calls are TRBV9 and TRBJ2-1, with D possibly TRBD2 on 7 matching bases. The germline V gene has CDR1 SGDLS and CDR2 YYNGEE. V lost 1 base to trimming and J lost 6 bases, with 14 bases between them. The CDR3 totals 15 residues. The CDR3 here is CASSVMTGGSNEQFF. The CDR3 nucleotides are TGTGCCAGCAGCGTAATGACGGGGGGCTCCAATGAGCAGTTCTTC.

This chain joins TRBV2 and TRBJ1-2, with D maybe TRBD1 (5 bases). Trimming cost V 3 bases and J 5 bases, with 10 bases left between them. The CDR3 length is 13 residues. From germline, CDR1 is SNHLY and CDR2 FYNNEI. CDR3 sequence reads: CASSDREGYGYTF. In DNA, the CDR3 is TGTGCCAGCAGTGACAGGGAAGGGTATGGCTACACCTTC. Supplemented by reference TRBV2 and TRBJ1-2, the full variable domain reads EPEVTQTPSHQVTQMGQEVILRCVPISNHLYFYWYRQILGQKVEFLVSFYNNEISEKSEIFDDQFSVERPDGSNFTLKIRSTKLEDSAMYFCASSDREGYGYTFGSGTRLTVV.